These 11 T cell receptor beta chains came from one sample sequenced in a study of T cells in Graves' hyperthyroidism and ophthalmopathy. What was amplified from RNA transcripts were TCR beta CDR3 regions. HTBI primers were employed in a first-round RT-PCR of the TCR CDR3. TCRdb recomputed calls from the multiplex PCR reads with MiXCR, one row per CDR3 protein. The repertoire consists of fewer than 850,000 distinct CDR3 sequences, with 17% occurring once and the leading ten covering about 16%. Sequenced: blood. The source of these receptors is a man aged 45 to 65 with Graves' hyperthyroidism.

This clonotype was seen a handful of times. The J gene is TRBJ1-5, the V gene TRBV6-1, with D perhaps TRBD1 (5 bases). CDR3 size: 15 residues. Germline-derived CDR1 and CDR2 are MNHNS and SASEGT. V was shortened by 6 bases and J by 0 bases, with 12 bases between the two germline ends. The CDR3 DNA reads as TGTGCCAGCAGACCCGGGACGGATAGCAATCAGCCCCAGCATTTT. Residues: CASRPGTDSNQPQHF.

The V call is TRBV7-2, the J call TRBJ2-2, with D hard to call. Trimming took 2 bases from V and 5 from J, leaving 12 bases between them. CDR3 length equals 15 residues. Germline V CDR1 and CDR2: SGHTA, FQGNSA. The CDR3 nucleotides are TGTGCCAGCAGCTTATCGGGTTTTGGGACCGGGGAGCTGTTTTTT. Its translation is CASSLSGFGTGELFF.

The table lists this clonotype with a few counts. Here the CDR3 reads CSARDPSSGTDTQYF. In DNA form, the CDR3 reads TGCAGTGCTAGAGATCCGTCTAGTGGTACAGATACGCAGTATTTT. The gene calls are TRBV20-1 and TRBJ2-3; D not certain. The CDR3 consists of 15 residues. Deletions cut 0 bases from V and 3 bases from J, with 13 bases between. CDR1 is DFQATT, CDR2 SNEGSKA, per germline (reference sequence).

This clonotype was detected many times. The chain couples TRBV28 to TRBJ1-1; a possible D gene is TRBD1 (5 bases). The CDR3 is 15 residues long. Between the trimmed V and J ends, which lost 4 bases and 1 base, there was a span of 13 bases. CDR1 is MDHEN and CDR2 is SYDVKM in the germline V gene. CDR3 DNA sequence: TGTGCCAGCAGTTACAGACAGCCGAGGAACACTGAAGCTTTCTTT. Translation: CASSYRQPRNTEAFF.

The V gene is TRBV5-1, the J gene TRBJ2-7; 12 nucleotides match TRBD2. J gave up 2 bases and V 3 bases, and 6 bases lay outside the gene matches. The CDR3 runs 16 residues. CDR1 is SGHRS, CDR2 YFSETQ, per germline. CDR3 in DNA: TGCGCCAGCAGCTCAACACTAGCGGGAGGTACCTACGAGCAGTACTTC. It translates to CASSSTLAGGTYEQYF.

V usage is TRBV29-1 and J usage is TRBJ2-2; the D call may be TRBD1 or TRBD2 (7 bases each). CDR1 and CDR2 from the germline V gene are SQVTM and ANQGSEA. The V and J ends lost 3 bases and 7 bases respectively, with 12 bases between them. CDR3 size: 13 residues. CDR3 region: CSVDRGGSGELFF. The CDR3 DNA reads TGCAGCGTTGACAGGGGGGGGAGCGGGGAGCTGTTTTTT.

This clonotype was seen a few times. The chain has TRBV5-1 and TRBJ1-1, with D possibly TRBD1 on 6 matching bases. Germline V gene lookup returns CDR1 SGHRS and CDR2 YFSETQ. V lost 0 bases and J lost 5, with 14 bases in between. CDR3 length: 15 residues. This CDR3 is CASSLGGQGWTEAFF. For the CDR3, the DNA is TGCGCCAGCAGCTTGGGGGGGCAGGGTTGGACTGAAGCTTTCTTT.

This clonotype was recorded many times. The gene calls are TRBV28 and TRBJ1-1; D possibly corresponds to TRBD1 (5 bases). Germline V lookup: CDR1 MDHEN, CDR2 SYDVKM. The CDR3 spans 14 residues. The V gene lost 5 bases and the J gene lost 2 bases, with 12 bases spanning the gap. In DNA form, the CDR3 reads TGTGCCAGCAGTATCGGGACGGCTAACACTGAAGCTTTCTTT. Translated, it gives CASSIGTANTEAFF.

The V call is TRBV4-1, the J call TRBJ2-4; TRBD2 aligns across 11 bases. CDR1 MGHRA and CDR2 YSYEKL come from the germline V gene. This CDR3 region has 15 residues. The V gene end was trimmed by 1 base and the J gene end by 8 bases; junction bases not matched to a gene: 4. CDR3 coding DNA: TGCGCCAGCAGCCAAGGACTAGCGGGAAAATACATTCAGTACTTC. It is translated as CASSQGLAGKYIQYF.

The CDR3 region has the DNA TGTGCCAGCAGCTTAGGACTAGCGGGCCTTGAAAATGAGCAGTTCTTC. Translation gives CASSLGLAGLENEQFF. The V and J genes are TRBV11-2 and TRBJ2-1; 10 bases map to TRBD2. The junction had 7 bases not matched to a gene; V was cut back by 1 base and J by 7 bases. The CDR3 consists of 16 residues. Germline V gene data show CDR1 as SGHAT and CDR2 as FQNNGV.

This clonotype was recorded a few times. In nucleotides, the CDR3 is TGTGCCTGGAGGTCTGTGAACTACGAGCAGTACTTC. Translated: CAWRSVNYEQYF. The chain has TRBV30 and TRBJ2-7; D is undetermined. Per germline, CDR1 GTSNPN and CDR2 SVGIG (reference sequence). V was trimmed by 3 bases and J by 3 bases, leaving 9 bases between them. The CDR3 runs 12 residues.